A single T cell receptor (beta chain) is shown here with its context. The antigen remains undetermined. TCRdb's table, derived via immunoSEQ multiplex PCR, lists solely in-frame clones and lacks some. The repertoire holds roughly 120,000 clones, with around nine tenths as singletons. This specimen belongs to a study of T cell responses to AZD1222 COVID-19 vaccine. Study-wide findings and caveats: Clonal diversity was possibly underestimated; the donors were predominantly white British and more often female.

There are 14 residues in the CDR3. Germline CDR1 is LNHDA and CDR2 is SQIVND (reference sequence). The germline V and J ends were trimmed by 7 bases and 0 bases, with 10 bases remaining between them. The chain couples TRBV19 to TRBJ1-5; no definite D call. This receptor was taken from an adult in good health. The input for sequencing was peripheral blood, taken on day 0 of AZD1222 vaccination. The CDR3 region is CASTEANSNQPQHF. The DNA of the CDR3 is TGTGCCAGTACGGAGGCGAATAGCAATCAGCCCCAGCATTTT.